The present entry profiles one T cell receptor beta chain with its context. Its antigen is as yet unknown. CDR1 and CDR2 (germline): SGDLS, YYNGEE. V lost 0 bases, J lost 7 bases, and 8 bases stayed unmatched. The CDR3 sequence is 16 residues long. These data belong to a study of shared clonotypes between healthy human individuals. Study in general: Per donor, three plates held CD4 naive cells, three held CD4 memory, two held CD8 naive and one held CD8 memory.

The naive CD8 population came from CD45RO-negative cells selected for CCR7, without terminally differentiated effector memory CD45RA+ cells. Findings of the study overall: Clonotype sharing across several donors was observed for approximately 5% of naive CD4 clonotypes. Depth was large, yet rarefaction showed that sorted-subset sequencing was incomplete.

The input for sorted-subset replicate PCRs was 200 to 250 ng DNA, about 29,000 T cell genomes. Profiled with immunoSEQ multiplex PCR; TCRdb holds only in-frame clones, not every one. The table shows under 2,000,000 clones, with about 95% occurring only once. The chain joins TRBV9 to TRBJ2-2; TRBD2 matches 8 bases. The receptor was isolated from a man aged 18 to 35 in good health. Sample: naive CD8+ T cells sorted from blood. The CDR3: CASSVAAGGPHGELFF. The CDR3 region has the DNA TGTGCCAGCAGCGTAGCGGCGGGAGGCCCCCACGGGGAGCTGTTTTTT.